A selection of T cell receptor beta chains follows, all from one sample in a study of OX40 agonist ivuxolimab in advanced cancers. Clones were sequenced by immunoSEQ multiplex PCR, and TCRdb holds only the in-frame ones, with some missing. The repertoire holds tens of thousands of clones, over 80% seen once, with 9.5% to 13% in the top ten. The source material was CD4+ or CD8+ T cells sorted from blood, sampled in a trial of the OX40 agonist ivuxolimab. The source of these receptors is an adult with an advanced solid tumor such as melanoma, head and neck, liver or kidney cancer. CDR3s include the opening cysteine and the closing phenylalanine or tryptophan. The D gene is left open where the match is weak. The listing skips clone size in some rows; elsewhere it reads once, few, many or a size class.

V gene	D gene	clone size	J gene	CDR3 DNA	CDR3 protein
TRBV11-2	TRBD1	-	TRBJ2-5	TGTGCCAGCAGTACGGACAGGGGGCGAGAGACCCAGTACTTC	CASSTDRGRETQYF
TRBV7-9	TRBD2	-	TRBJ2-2	TGTGCCAGCAGCTACGGGGGGACCGGGGAGCTGTTTTTT	CASSYGGTGELFF
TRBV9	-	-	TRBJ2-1	TGTGCCAGCAGTGGGGACACAGGCAATGAGCAGTTCTTC	CASSGDTGNEQFF
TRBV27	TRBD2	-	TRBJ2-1	TGTGCCAGCAGTTTACTAGCGGGGACCCACAATGAGCAGTTCTTC	CASSLLAGTHNEQFF
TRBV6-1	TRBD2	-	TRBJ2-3	TGTGCCAGCAGTGAACTAGCGGGAGTAGGAACAGATACGCAGTATTTT	CASSELAGVGTDTQYF
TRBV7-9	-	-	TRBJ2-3	TGTGCCAGCAGCTTACCTGACGGTGGCACAGATACGCAGTATTTT	CASSLPDGGTDTQYF
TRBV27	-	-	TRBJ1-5	TGTGCCAGCAACCAAGGAGGCCCGAGGCAGCCCCAGCATTTT	CASNQGGPRQPQHF
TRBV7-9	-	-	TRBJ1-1	TGTGCCAGCAGCCACGGTGGCACTGAAGCTTTCTTT	CASSHGGTEAFF
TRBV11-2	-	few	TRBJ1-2	TGTGCCAGCAGCTTAGATCACAGGGCGGGCTACACCTTC	CASSLDHRAGYTF
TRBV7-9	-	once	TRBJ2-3	TGTGCCAGCAGCTTAGCAGGGAGCACAGATACGCAGTATTTT	CASSLAGSTDTQYF
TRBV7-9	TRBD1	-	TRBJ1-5	TGTGCCAGCAGCTTTGGGACAGGGGGTCAGCCCCAGCATTTT	CASSFGTGGQPQHF
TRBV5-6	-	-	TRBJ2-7	TGTGCCAGCAGCTTGGCTCAGGGCCATAAGGGGTACGATGGGTGGTACTTC	CASSLAQGHKGYDGWYF
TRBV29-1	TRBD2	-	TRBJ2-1	TGCAGCGTCCGACTAGCGGGGGGCACAAGCTCCTACAATGAGCAGTTCTTC	CSVRLAGGTSSYNEQFF
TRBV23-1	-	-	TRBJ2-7	TGCGCCAGCGGACCCAGCAGTGGGGATGTCTACGAGCAGTACTTC	CASGPSSGDVYEQYF
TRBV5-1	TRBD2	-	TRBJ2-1	TGCGCCAGCAGCTTGTTAAGTGGCGGGAGGGGGTACAATGAGCAGTTCTTC	CASSLLSGGRGYNEQFF
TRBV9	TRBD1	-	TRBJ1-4	TGTGCCAGCAATACTCCGGGACAGGACGAAAAACTGTTTTTT	CASNTPGQDEKLFF
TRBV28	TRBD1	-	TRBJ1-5	TGTGCCAGCAGCCTCGGACAGGTTAGCAATCAGCCCCAGCATTTT	CASSLGQVSNQPQHF
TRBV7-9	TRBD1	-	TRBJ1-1	TGTGCCAGCACCAGGACAGGACGAGGGATGAACACTGAAGCTTTCTTT	CASTRTGRGMNTEAFF
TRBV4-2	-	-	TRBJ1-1	TGTGCCAGCAGCCAAGAAGAGGGTGGGACTGAAGCTTTCTTT	CASSQEEGGTEAFF
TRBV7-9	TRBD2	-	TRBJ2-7	TGTGCCAGCAGCTCCTTATTAGCGGGAGGGATGCGCGAGCAGTACTTC	CASSSLLAGGMREQYF
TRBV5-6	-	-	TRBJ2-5	TGTGCCAGCAGGGCGGGGGCCGGGGACCAGTACTTC	CASRAGAGDQYF
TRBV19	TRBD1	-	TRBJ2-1	TGTGCCAGTAGTATAGCCCTGGACAGGGTACATGAGCAGTTCTTC	CASSIALDRVHEQFF
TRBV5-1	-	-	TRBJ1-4	TGCGCCAGCAGGGCCGGGTGGGATGAAAAACTGTTTTTT	CASRAGWDEKLFF
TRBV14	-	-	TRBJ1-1	TGTGCCAGCAGCCTCCTGGGGGGACGGGGCACTGAAGCTTTCTTT	CASSLLGGRGTEAFF
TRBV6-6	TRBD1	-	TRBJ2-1	TGTGCCAGCAGCCCTTGGGCCAGGGGGCAAAATGAGCAGTTCTTC	CASSPWARGQNEQFF
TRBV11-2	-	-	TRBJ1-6	TGTGCCAGCAGCTTTGCGGGGAGCTCCTATAATTCACCCCTCCACTTT	CASSFAGSSYNSPLHF
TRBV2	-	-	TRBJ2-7	TGTGCCAGCGGTAGACCCGCCGAGCAGTACTTC	CASGRPAEQYF
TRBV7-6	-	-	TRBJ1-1	TGTGCCAGCAGCTCATCCCCCGGGGGGACTGAAGCTTTCTTT	CASSSSPGGTEAFF
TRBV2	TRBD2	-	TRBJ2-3	TGTGCCAGCAGACCCCTAGCGGGGGGGCGGTACGAGACAGATACGCAGTATTTT	CASRPLAGGRYETDTQYF
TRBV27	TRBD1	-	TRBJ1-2	TGTGCCAGCAGTCCGGGACAGGGACATGGCTACACCTTC	CASSPGQGHGYTF
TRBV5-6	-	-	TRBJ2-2	TGTGCCAGCAGCTTGGTCAACGGGGGCGGGGAGCTGTTTTTT	CASSLVNGGGELFF
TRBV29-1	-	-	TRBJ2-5	TGCAGCGTTGAGGGGGCCGATGACCAGTACTTC	CSVEGADDQYF
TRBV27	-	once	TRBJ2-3	TGTGCCAGCAGTTCCTTTACAGATACGCAGTATTTT	CASSSFTDTQYF
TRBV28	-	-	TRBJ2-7	TGTGCCAGCAGTTTAGGTCGAACGAGCTCCTACGAGCAGTACTTC	CASSLGRTSSYEQYF
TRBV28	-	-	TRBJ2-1	TGTGCCAGCAGTTCGGGTACAGGGACCCTTGAGTCCAATGAGCAGTTCTTC	CASSSGTGTLESNEQFF
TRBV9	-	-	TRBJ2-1	TGTGCCAGCAGCTTAGGACCCTCCAATGAGCAGTTCTTC	CASSLGPSNEQFF
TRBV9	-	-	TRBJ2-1	TGTGCCAGCAGCGTAACTCGGGGGCTCCTGAAAGATAATGAGCAGTTCTTC	CASSVTRGLLKDNEQFF
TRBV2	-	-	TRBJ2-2	TGTGCCAGCTTGGGCAGCTACACCGGGGAGCTGTTTTTT	CASLGSYTGELFF
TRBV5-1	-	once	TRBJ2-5	TGCGCCAGCAGCTTTGAGGGGGAAGAGACCCAGTACTTC	CASSFEGEETQYF
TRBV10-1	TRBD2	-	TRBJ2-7	TGCGCCAGCAGTGATGGACTAGCGGGAGATGGGGAGCAGTACTTC	CASSDGLAGDGEQYF
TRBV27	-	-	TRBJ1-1	TGTGCCAGCAGTTTACAGGGTTCGAACACTGAAGCTTTCTTT	CASSLQGSNTEAFF
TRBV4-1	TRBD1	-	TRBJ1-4	TGCGCCAGCAGCCAACAAGCCGGGACAGGGTATGAAAAACTGTTTTTT	CASSQQAGTGYEKLFF
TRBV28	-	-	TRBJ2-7	TGTGCCAGCAGACCTTCCACCTACGAGCAGTACTTC	CASRPSTYEQYF
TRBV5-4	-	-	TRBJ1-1	TGTGCCAGCAGCCCTTTTGGGCAGGCTGAAGCTTTCTTT	CASSPFGQAEAFF
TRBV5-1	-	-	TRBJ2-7	TGCGCCAGCAGCTTTACAGGGCCCAGCGAGCAGTACTTC	CASSFTGPSEQYF
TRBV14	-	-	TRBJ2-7	TGTGCCAGCAGCCAGCTCCTTGGCAGGGGCTACGAGCAGTACTTC	CASSQLLGRGYEQYF
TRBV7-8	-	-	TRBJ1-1	TGTGCCAGCAGCTTAGTAGGGTGGAACACTGAAGCTTTCTTT	CASSLVGWNTEAFF
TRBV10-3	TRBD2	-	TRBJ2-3	TGTGCCATCAGCCCGACTAGCGGTAACACAGATACGCAGTATTTT	CAISPTSGNTDTQYF
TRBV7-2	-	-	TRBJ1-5	TGTGCCAGCAGTTCGGGACTGGGGAGTCAGCCCCAGCATTTT	CASSSGLGSQPQHF
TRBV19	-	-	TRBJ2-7	TGTGCCAGTAGTATCCTCCCCAGGGCGGGCGAGCAGTACTTC	CASSILPRAGEQYF
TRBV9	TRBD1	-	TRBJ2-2	TGTGCCAGCAGCTCGCCGGGACAGGGACCGAACACCGGGGAGCTGTTTTTT	CASSSPGQGPNTGELFF
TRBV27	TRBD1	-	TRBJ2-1	TGTGCCAGCTCGAAGGGGGCGAGGGGGTCGAGTGAGCAGTTCTTC	CASSKGARGSSEQFF
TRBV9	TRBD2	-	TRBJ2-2	TGTGCCAGCAGCCGCGGGGAGCGGGGGGCCCGAGGCGGGGAGCTGTTTTTT	CASSRGERGARGGELFF
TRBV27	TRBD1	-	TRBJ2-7	TGTGCCAGCAGTCCGTTGACAGGGAACCTCCTTTACGAGCAGTACTTC	CASSPLTGNLLYEQYF
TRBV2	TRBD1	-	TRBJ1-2	TGTGCCAGCACTGAAGGACAGGGGGTATCTTACTATGGCTACACCTTC	CASTEGQGVSYYGYTF